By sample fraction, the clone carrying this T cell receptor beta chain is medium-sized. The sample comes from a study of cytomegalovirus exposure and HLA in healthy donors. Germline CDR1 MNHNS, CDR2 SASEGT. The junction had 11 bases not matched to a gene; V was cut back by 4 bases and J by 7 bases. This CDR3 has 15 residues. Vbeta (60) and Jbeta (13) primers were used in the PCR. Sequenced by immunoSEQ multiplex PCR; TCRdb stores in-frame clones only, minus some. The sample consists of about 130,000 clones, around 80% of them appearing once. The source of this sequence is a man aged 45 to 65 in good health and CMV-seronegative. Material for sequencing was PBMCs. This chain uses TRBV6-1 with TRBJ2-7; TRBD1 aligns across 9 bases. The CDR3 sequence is CASSGGTGTILEQYF. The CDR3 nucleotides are TGTGCCAGCAGTGGTGGGACAGGGACCATTTTGGAGCAGTACTTC.